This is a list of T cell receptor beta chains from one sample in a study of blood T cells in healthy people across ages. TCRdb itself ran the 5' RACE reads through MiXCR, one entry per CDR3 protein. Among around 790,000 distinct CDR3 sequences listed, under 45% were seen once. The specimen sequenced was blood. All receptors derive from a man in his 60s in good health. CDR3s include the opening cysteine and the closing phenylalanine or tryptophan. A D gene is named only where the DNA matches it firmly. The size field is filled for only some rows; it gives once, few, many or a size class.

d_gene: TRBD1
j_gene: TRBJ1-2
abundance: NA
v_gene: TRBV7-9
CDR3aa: CASSPGTGGSSYGYTF
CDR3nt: TGTGCCAGCAGCCCCGGGACAGGGGGCTCAAGCTATGGCTACACCTTC

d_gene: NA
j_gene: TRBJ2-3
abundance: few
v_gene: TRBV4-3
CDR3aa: CASSQGQGYTDTQYF
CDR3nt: TGCGCCAGCAGCCAAGGCCAGGGCTACACAGATACGCAGTATTTT

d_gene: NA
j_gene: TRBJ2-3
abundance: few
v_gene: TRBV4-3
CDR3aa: CASSQDQATDTQYF
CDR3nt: TGCGCCAGCAGCCAAGATCAAGCTACAGATACGCAGTATTTT

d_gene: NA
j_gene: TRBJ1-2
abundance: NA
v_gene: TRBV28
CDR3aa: CAIEPQSNYGYTF
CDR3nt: TGTGCCATCGAGCCACAGAGCAACTATGGCTACACCTTC

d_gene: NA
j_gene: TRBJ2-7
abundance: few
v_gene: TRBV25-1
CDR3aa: CASSGGGWEQYF
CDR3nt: TGTGCCAGCAGTGGGGGAGGATGGGAGCAGTACTTC

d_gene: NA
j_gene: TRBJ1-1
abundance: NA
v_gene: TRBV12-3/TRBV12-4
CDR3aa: CASSDRYREAFF
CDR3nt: TGTGCCAGCAGCGACCGATACCGTGAAGCTTTCTTT

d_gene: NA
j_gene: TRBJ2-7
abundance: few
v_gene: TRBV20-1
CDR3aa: CSADEDGAGAGLEQYF
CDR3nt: TGCAGTGCTGACGAGGACGGGGCGGGCGCGGGGTTAGAGCAGTACTTC

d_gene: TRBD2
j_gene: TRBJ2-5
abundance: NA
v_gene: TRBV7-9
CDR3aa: CASSLGLADRRKETQYF
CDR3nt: TGTGCCAGCAGCTTGGGACTAGCGGACCGAAGAAAAGAGACCCAGTACTTC

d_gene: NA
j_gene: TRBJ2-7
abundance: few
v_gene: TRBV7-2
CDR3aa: CASSLVEGPYEQYF
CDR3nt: TGTGCCAGCAGCTTAGTTGAGGGACCCTACGAGCAGTACTTC

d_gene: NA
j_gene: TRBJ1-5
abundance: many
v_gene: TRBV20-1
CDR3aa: CSARAGNQPQHF
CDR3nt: TGCAGTGCTAGGGCGGGCAATCAGCCCCAGCATTTT

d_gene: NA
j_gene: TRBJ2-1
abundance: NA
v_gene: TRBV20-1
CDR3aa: CSAFKHNEQFF
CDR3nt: TGCAGTGCTTTTAAGCACAATGAGCAGTTCTTC

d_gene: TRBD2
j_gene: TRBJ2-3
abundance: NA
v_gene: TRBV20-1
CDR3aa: CSANGLAGGFTDTQYF
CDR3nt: TGCAGTGCTAACGGACTAGCGGGGGGGTTCACAGATACGCAGTATTTT

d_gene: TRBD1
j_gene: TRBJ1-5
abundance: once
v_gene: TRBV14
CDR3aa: CASSQGQGANQPQHF
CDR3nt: TGTGCCAGCAGCCAGGGACAGGGGGCTAATCAGCCCCAGCATTTT

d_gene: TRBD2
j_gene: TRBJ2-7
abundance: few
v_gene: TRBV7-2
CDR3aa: CASSFRSSGVLSYEQYF
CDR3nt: TGTGCCAGCAGCTTCCGCAGTAGCGGGGTCCTGTCCTACGAGCAGTACTTC

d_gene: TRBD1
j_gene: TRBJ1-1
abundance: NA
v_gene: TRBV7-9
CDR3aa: CASSTFIGQEEAFF
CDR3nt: TGTGCCAGCAGCACGTTTATTGGACAGGAGGAAGCTTTCTTT

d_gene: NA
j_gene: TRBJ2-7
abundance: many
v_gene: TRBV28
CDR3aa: CASSLPGSYEQYF
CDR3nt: TGTGCCAGCAGTTTGCCAGGCTCCTACGAGCAGTACTTC

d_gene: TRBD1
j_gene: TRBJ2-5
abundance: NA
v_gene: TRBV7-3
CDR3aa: CASSPGTEFQETQYF
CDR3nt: TGTGCCAGCAGCCCCGGGACAGAGTTCCAAGAGACCCAGTACTTC